These T cell receptor beta chains were read from a single sample in a study of T cell responses to AZD1222 COVID-19 vaccine. Assay: immunoSEQ multiplex PCR; the TCRdb copy retains only in-frame clones and omits some. The sample holds about 120,000 clones; around 90% are singletons and the top ten take around 2.5%. The specimen was peripheral blood, collected 28 days after the second AZD1222 dose. The receptors stem from an adult who received the AZD1222 COVID-19 vaccine. CDR3s include the opening cysteine and the closing phenylalanine or tryptophan. The D gene is left open where the match is weak. Where a row states a size, it is once, few, many or the class of an expanded clone; other rows omit it.

V gene: TRBV29-1; D gene: -; clone size: once; J gene: TRBJ1-1; CDR3 DNA: TGCAGCGTTGTTGGGGTCGAGGACACTGAAGCTTTCTTT; CDR3 protein: CSVVGVEDTEAFF
V gene: TRBV5-1; D gene: -; clone size: -; J gene: TRBJ2-2; CDR3 DNA: TGCGCCAGCAGCCCTGCGGCGGGGACCGGGGAGCTGTTTTTT; CDR3 protein: CASSPAAGTGELFF
V gene: TRBV19; D gene: TRBD2; clone size: few; J gene: TRBJ2-7; CDR3 DNA: TGTGCCAGTAGTGGACTAGCGGGGGCCTCCTACGAGCAGTACTTC; CDR3 protein: CASSGLAGASYEQYF
V gene: TRBV6-5; D gene: -; clone size: -; J gene: TRBJ1-5; CDR3 DNA: TGTGCCAGCAGTTATTCAGCATCCGGCAATCAGCCCCAGCATTTT; CDR3 protein: CASSYSASGNQPQHF
V gene: TRBV5-6; D gene: TRBD1; clone size: -; J gene: TRBJ1-2; CDR3 DNA: TGTGCCAGCAGCTTACGGGACAGGGGTGGTAGCTACACCTTC; CDR3 protein: CASSLRDRGGSYTF
V gene: TRBV12-3/TRBV12-4; D gene: TRBD1; clone size: -; J gene: TRBJ1-5; CDR3 DNA: TGTGCCAGCAGTTCGACAGGGGCATCGCCCCAGCATTTT; CDR3 protein: CASSSTGASPQHF
V gene: TRBV18; D gene: TRBD1; clone size: -; J gene: TRBJ2-7; CDR3 DNA: TGTGCCAGCTCACCGGGGCCGGGACAGGGGACGTCCTACGAGCAGTACTTC; CDR3 protein: CASSPGPGQGTSYEQYF
V gene: TRBV3-1/TRBV3-2; D gene: -; clone size: few; J gene: TRBJ1-4; CDR3 DNA: TGTGCCAGCAGCCAAGGTACAGTCAGCCCTAATGAAAAACTGTTTTTT; CDR3 protein: CASSQGTVSPNEKLFF
V gene: TRBV28; D gene: -; clone size: -; J gene: TRBJ2-3; CDR3 DNA: TGTGCCAGCAGTCCCCATGACACAGATACGCAGTATTTT; CDR3 protein: CASSPHDTDTQYF
V gene: TRBV7-9; D gene: -; clone size: -; J gene: TRBJ1-2; CDR3 DNA: TGTGCCAGCAGCTTACGCGACCTCTATGGCTACACCTTC; CDR3 protein: CASSLRDLYGYTF
V gene: TRBV11-3; D gene: -; clone size: -; J gene: TRBJ2-1; CDR3 DNA: TGTGCCAGCAGCTCGGTCACAGGGTCGGGTGAGCAGTTCTTC; CDR3 protein: CASSSVTGSGEQFF
V gene: TRBV19; D gene: TRBD2; clone size: -; J gene: TRBJ2-1; CDR3 DNA: TGTGCCAGCGGACTAGCGGGGGTCAATGAGCAGTTCTTC; CDR3 protein: CASGLAGVNEQFF
V gene: TRBV6-5; D gene: -; clone size: -; J gene: TRBJ1-5; CDR3 DNA: TGTGCCAGCAAAAGGGCCATGAATCAGCCCCAGCATTTT; CDR3 protein: CASKRAMNQPQHF
V gene: TRBV10-1; D gene: -; clone size: once; J gene: TRBJ1-1; CDR3 DNA: TGCGCCAGTATAAACAGGAGGAACACTGAAGCTTTCTTT; CDR3 protein: CASINRRNTEAFF
V gene: TRBV7-9; D gene: -; clone size: -; J gene: TRBJ1-6; CDR3 DNA: TGTGCCAGCAGCTTAGTCGGACACCTCAATTCACCCCTCCACTTT; CDR3 protein: CASSLVGHLNSPLHF
V gene: TRBV7-3; D gene: TRBD2; clone size: -; J gene: TRBJ2-5; CDR3 DNA: TGTGCCAGCAGCAGGGGACTAGCGGGGGACCAAGAGACCCAGTACTTC; CDR3 protein: CASSRGLAGDQETQYF
V gene: TRBV12-3/TRBV12-4; D gene: -; clone size: -; J gene: TRBJ2-7; CDR3 DNA: TGTGCCAGCAGTTTCAAGGAAGCGGCCTTTCGAGACTTC; CDR3 protein: CASSFKEAAFRDF
V gene: TRBV5-1; D gene: TRBD1; clone size: -; J gene: TRBJ1-3; CDR3 DNA: TGCGCCAGCAGCTCGACAGGGCGGGGGTCTGGAAACACCATATATTTT; CDR3 protein: CASSSTGRGSGNTIYF
V gene: TRBV7-2; D gene: -; clone size: once; J gene: TRBJ2-1; CDR3 DNA: TGTGCCAGCAGCTTAGCGGCGGGGACTGAGCAGTTCTTC; CDR3 protein: CASSLAAGTEQFF
V gene: TRBV7-2; D gene: -; clone size: -; J gene: TRBJ2-5; CDR3 DNA: TGTGCCAGCGTCAACGCGGCAGGGGTTAGCAAGACCCAGTACTTC; CDR3 protein: CASVNAAGVSKTQYF
V gene: TRBV7-2; D gene: TRBD1; clone size: -; J gene: TRBJ1-6; CDR3 DNA: TGTGCCAGCAGCTTACAGACAGGGGCGTCCGAGGCACCCCTCCACTTT; CDR3 protein: CASSLQTGASEAPLHF
V gene: TRBV6-5; D gene: TRBD2; clone size: -; J gene: TRBJ2-7; CDR3 DNA: TGTGCCAGCAGTTACTCGGCTAGCGGGGGGGCCGAGCAGTACTTC; CDR3 protein: CASSYSASGGAEQYF
V gene: TRBV28; D gene: TRBD1; clone size: -; J gene: TRBJ1-3; CDR3 DNA: TGTGCCAGCAGCCGCCAGGGGGGGACGATACTTAGCAACACCATATATTTT; CDR3 protein: CASSRQGGTILSNTIYF
V gene: TRBV6-5; D gene: -; clone size: -; J gene: TRBJ1-5; CDR3 DNA: TGTGCCAGCAGTACTTGGGGGGATAGCAATCAGCCCCAGCATTTT; CDR3 protein: CASSTWGDSNQPQHF
V gene: TRBV11-2; D gene: TRBD2; clone size: few; J gene: TRBJ2-2; CDR3 DNA: TGTGCCAGCAGCTTAGCGGTCGGGGGGGCCGGGGAGCTGTTTTTT; CDR3 protein: CASSLAVGGAGELFF
V gene: TRBV4-3; D gene: -; clone size: -; J gene: TRBJ1-3; CDR3 DNA: TGCGCCAGCAGCCATGCAACTGACATCTCTGGAAACACCATATATTTT; CDR3 protein: CASSHATDISGNTIYF
V gene: TRBV12-3/TRBV12-4; D gene: -; clone size: once; J gene: TRBJ1-2; CDR3 DNA: TGTGCCAGCAGTTTATCCAGCTATGGCTACACCTTC; CDR3 protein: CASSLSSYGYTF
V gene: TRBV7-2; D gene: -; clone size: once; J gene: TRBJ2-1; CDR3 DNA: TGTGCCAGCAGCTTCCCGACGCAGTACAATGAGCAGTTCTTC; CDR3 protein: CASSFPTQYNEQFF
V gene: TRBV28; D gene: TRBD1; clone size: -; J gene: TRBJ1-4; CDR3 DNA: TGTGCCAGCAGTTCCGGGACAGGGCCCCCTCGGGAAAAACTGTTTTTT; CDR3 protein: CASSSGTGPPREKLFF
V gene: TRBV15; D gene: TRBD2; clone size: -; J gene: TRBJ2-1; CDR3 DNA: TGTGCCACCAGCAGAGCCGACTTAGCGGGGGGGTACAATGAGCAGTTCTTC; CDR3 protein: CATSRADLAGGYNEQFF
V gene: TRBV28; D gene: TRBD2; clone size: -; J gene: TRBJ2-1; CDR3 DNA: TGTGCCAGCAGTTTAGCGGGGGCCTACAATGAGCAGTTCTTC; CDR3 protein: CASSLAGAYNEQFF
V gene: TRBV30; D gene: -; clone size: once; J gene: TRBJ1-1; CDR3 DNA: TGTGCCTGGAGAAACCGGGACACCCAGGGCTACGCTGAAGCTTTCTTT; CDR3 protein: CAWRNRDTQGYAEAFF
V gene: TRBV5-1; D gene: -; clone size: -; J gene: TRBJ2-1; CDR3 DNA: TGCGCCAGCAGCCTGGACTCGACACCTGGGAATGAGCAGTTCTTC; CDR3 protein: CASSLDSTPGNEQFF
V gene: TRBV29-1; D gene: -; clone size: -; J gene: TRBJ1-5; CDR3 DNA: TGCAGCGTTAGGACGGACAGTCGAGGGCCCCAGCATTTT; CDR3 protein: CSVRTDSRGPQHF
V gene: TRBV7-9; D gene: -; clone size: -; J gene: TRBJ1-2; CDR3 DNA: TGTGCCAGCAGCTTAGGTCTGCAGGGGTCTGGCTACACCTTC; CDR3 protein: CASSLGLQGSGYTF